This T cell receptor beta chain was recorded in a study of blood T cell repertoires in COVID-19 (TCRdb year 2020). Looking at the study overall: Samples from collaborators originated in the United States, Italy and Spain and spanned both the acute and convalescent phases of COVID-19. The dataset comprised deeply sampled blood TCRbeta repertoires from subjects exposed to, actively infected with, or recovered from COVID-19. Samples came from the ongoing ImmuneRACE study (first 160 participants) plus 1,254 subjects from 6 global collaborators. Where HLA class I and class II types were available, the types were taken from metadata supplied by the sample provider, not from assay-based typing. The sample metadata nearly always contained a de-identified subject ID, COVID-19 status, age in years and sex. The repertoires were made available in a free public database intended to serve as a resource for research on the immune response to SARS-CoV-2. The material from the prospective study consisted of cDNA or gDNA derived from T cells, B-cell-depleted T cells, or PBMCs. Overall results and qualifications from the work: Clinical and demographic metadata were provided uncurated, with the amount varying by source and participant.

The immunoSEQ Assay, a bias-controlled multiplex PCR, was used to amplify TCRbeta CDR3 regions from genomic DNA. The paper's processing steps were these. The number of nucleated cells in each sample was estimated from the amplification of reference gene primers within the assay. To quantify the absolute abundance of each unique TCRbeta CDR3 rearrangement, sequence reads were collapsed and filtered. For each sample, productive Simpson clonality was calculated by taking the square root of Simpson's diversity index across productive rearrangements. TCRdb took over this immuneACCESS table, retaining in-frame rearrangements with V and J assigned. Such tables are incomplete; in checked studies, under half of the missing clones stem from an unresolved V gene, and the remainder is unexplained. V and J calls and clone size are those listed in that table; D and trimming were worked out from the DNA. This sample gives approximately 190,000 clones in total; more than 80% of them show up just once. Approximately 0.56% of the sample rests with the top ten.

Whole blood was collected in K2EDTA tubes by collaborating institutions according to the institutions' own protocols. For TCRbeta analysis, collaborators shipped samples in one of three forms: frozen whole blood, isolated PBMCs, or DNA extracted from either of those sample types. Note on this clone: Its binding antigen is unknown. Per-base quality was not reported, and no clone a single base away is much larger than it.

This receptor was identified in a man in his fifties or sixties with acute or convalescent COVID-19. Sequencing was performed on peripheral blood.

The nucleotide sequence reads TGTGCCAGCAGCCCCGGGAACTCCTACGAGCAGTACTTC. Its coded protein is CASSPGNSYEQYF. The chain was built from TRBV7-9 and TRBJ2-7; TRBD2 could be the D gene, as 5 bases match. Sequences SEHNR (CDR1) and FQNEAQ (CDR2) are obtained from the germline V gene (reference sequence). From the cysteine up to the phenylalanine, the CDR3 has a length of 13 residues. The DNA shown is the 39-base CDR3, in frame from base 1. The germline ends are 8 bases apart after V is trimmed by 5 bases and J by 0 bases.